These 13 T cell receptor beta chains were all obtained from the same sample, sequenced in a study of CD8+ T cells in alopecia areata. Extracted RNA was reverse transcribed, and the resulting cDNA served as sequencing template. Some clones are missing from TCRdb's copy, which holds only in-frame ones; the method was immunoSEQ multiplex PCR. The sample consists of 90,000 to 130,000 clones, about three fifths of them appearing once. Described treatment: oral pan-JAK inhibitor, 5-10 mg twice daily. The source was CD8+ T cells sorted from blood, collected at week 24, from a patient treated with tofacitinib. The receptors here all came from a human donor with alopecia areata.

This clone has only a few counts. The chain has TRBV20-1 and TRBJ2-3; D gene unclear. The CDR3 length is 10 residues. Germline-derived CDR1 and CDR2 are DFQATT and SNEGSKA (reference sequence). Trimming left V 3 bases short and J 6 bases short, with 4 bases between. Here the CDR3 DNA reads TGCAGTGCTAGCTGGGATACGCAGTATTTT. Translating gives CSASWDTQYF.

The chain links TRBV18 to TRBJ1-2; possible D gene TRBD1, 6 bases. The CDR3 sequence is 15 residues long. Germline V CDR1 and CDR2: KGHSH, LQKENI. V lost 6 bases and J lost 1, with 15 bases in between. In nucleotides, the CDR3 is TGTGCCAGCTCCGTGGGGGACATAGTTAACTATGGCTACACCTTC. Encoded protein: CASSVGDIVNYGYTF.

J is TRBJ1-2 and V is TRBV5-1; D is perhaps TRBD1 (5 bases). Germline V CDR1 and CDR2: SGHRS, YFSETQ. Between the trimmed V and J ends, which lost 4 bases and 4 bases, there was a span of 17 bases. This CDR3 contains 15 residues. For the CDR3, the DNA is TGCGCCAGCAGCATGACAGATCCCCTTGGCTATGGCTACACCTTC. It encodes CASSMTDPLGYGYTF.

The J gene is TRBJ1-1, the V gene TRBV7-6; 8 bases align to TRBD1. After removal of 5 bases from V and 3 bases from J, the junction contained 5 bases not matched to a gene. Per the germline V gene, CDR1 is SGHVS and CDR2 is FNYEAQ. The CDR3 is made up of 14 amino acids. Here the CDR3 reads CASSDRGLDTEAFF. CDR3 in DNA: TGTGCCAGCAGCGACAGGGGTTTGGACACTGAAGCTTTCTTT.

Only one count was recorded for this clone. The CDR3 coding sequence is TGTGCCAGCAGTTACGATGGGGCTTCAAATGAGCAGTTCTTC. Protein product: CASSYDGASNEQFF. The gene calls are TRBV6-5 and TRBJ2-1; possible D gene TRBD1, 5 bases. V dropped 2 bases and J dropped 7 bases, with 12 bases sitting between them. The CDR3 covers 14 residues. Germline loops: CDR1 MNHEY, CDR2 SVGAGI.

In this sample, this clone turned up a few times. This chain joins TRBV29-1 and TRBJ2-3; D gene unclear. Germline V gene lookup returns CDR1 SQVTM and CDR2 ANQGSEA. The length of the CDR3 is 10 residues. Trimming stripped 6 bases from V and 15 bases from J, with 16 bases between. CDR3 nucleotide sequence: TGCAGCGTGCTAGGTACGGCCGTTTATTTT. It encodes CSVLGTAVYF.

The rearrangement uses TRBV5-4 and TRBJ2-7, with 8 nucleotides matching TRBD1. The V gene end was trimmed by 0 bases and the J gene end by 5 bases; junction bases not matched to a gene: 7. This CDR3 is 15 amino acids long. Germline V gives CDR1 SGHNT, CDR2 YYREEE (reference sequence). CDR3 region: CASSLEPGGIDEQYF. CDR3 DNA sequence: TGTGCCAGCAGCTTGGAACCAGGGGGCATCGACGAGCAGTACTTC.

The chain uses TRBV6-5 and TRBJ2-2; D remains ambiguous. The germline V and J ends were trimmed by 4 bases and 6 bases, with 6 bases remaining between them. This CDR3 spans 12 amino acids. Germline V gene lookup returns CDR1 MNHEY and CDR2 SVGAGI. The CDR3 DNA is TGTGCCAGCAGTTTCCAATCCGGGGAGCTGTTTTTT. It codes for CASSFQSGELFF.

Points on this clone: In the same sample, other DNA sequences code for this CDR3. V usage is TRBV7-9 and J usage is TRBJ2-7; D is unclear. Germline lookup yields CDR1 SEHNR and CDR2 FQNEAQ (reference sequence). The V end lost 4 bases, the J end lost 4 bases, and 11 bases lay between the germline ends. The CDR3 has 13 amino acids. CDR3 loop: CASSSSGTYEQYF. The CDR3 bases are TGTGCCAGCAGCTCCTCGGGTACTTACGAGCAGTACTTC.

V is TRBV15 and J is TRBJ2-3; 7 nucleotides align to TRBD1. The CDR3 extends over 16 amino acids. Germline V gives CDR1 LNHNV, CDR2 YYDKDF (reference sequence). Unmatched junction bases numbered 9, after V lost 3 bases and J lost 3 bases. The CDR3 DNA reads TGTGCCACCAGCAGCCTGGACAGGAGGAGGACAGATACGCAGTATTTT. It translates to CATSSLDRRRTDTQYF. Together with reference TRBV15 and TRBJ2-3, the CDR3 gives the full variable domain: DAMVIQNPRYQVTQFGKPVTLSCSQTLNHNVMYWYQQKSSQAPKLLFHYYDKDFNNEADTPDNFQSRRPNTSFCFLDIRSPGLGDTAMYLCATSSLDRRRTDTQYFGPGTRLTVL.

This clone is medium-sized. The chain carries TRBV9 and TRBJ2-5, with 10 bases that match TRBD2. The CDR3 totals 15 residues. The trim removed 0 bases at V and 5 bases at J, leaving 4 bases unmatched. Germline CDR1 and CDR2: SGDLS and YYNGEE. As DNA, the CDR3 is TGTGCCAGCAGCGTAGGCGGAGCGGGAGGGGAGACCCAGTACTTC. Its protein product is CASSVGGAGGETQYF.

The CDR3 DNA sequence: TGTGCCTGGAGTGCAGGTCCGTCCCACGAGCAGTACTTC. Translating gives CAWSAGPSHEQYF. This chain links TRBV30 with TRBJ2-7; D gene unclear. V dropped 1 base and J dropped 5 bases, with 12 bases sitting between them. The CDR3 has 13 residues. Germline CDR1 GTSNPN, CDR2 SVGIG (reference sequence).

The CDR3 reads CASSFGSAGLQETQYF. DNA for the CDR3: TGTGCCAGCAGCTTCGGTTCCGCGGGGCTCCAAGAGACCCAGTACTTC. J is TRBJ2-5 and V is TRBV13; a weak D match, TRBD2 (6 bases). Trimming removed 3 bases at V and 1 base at J, with 15 bases between. The CDR3 spans 16 residues. Germline CDR1 is PRHDT and CDR2 is FYEKMQ (reference sequence).